The 10 T cell receptor beta chains listed next were all sequenced from one sample in a study of OX40 agonist ivuxolimab in advanced cancers. Produced via immunoSEQ multiplex PCR; TCRdb's table is partial and in-frame only. The sample lists tens of thousands of clones; approximately 80% were seen once. The sample consisted of CD4+ or CD8+ T cells sorted from blood, taken in a trial of the OX40 agonist ivuxolimab. The receptors stem from an adult with an advanced solid tumor such as melanoma, head and neck, liver or kidney cancer.

V gene TRBV4-3 combines with J gene TRBJ1-3; D is ambiguous. The CDR3 runs to 17 residues. Germline CDR1 is LGHNA and CDR2 is YSLEER. The ends were cut back, 0 bases at V and 4 bases at J, with 16 bases in the middle. The CDR3, as DNA: TGCGCCAGCAGCCAAGATACAAGTGGGGTGTTCGGAAACACCATATATTTT. This gives the protein CASSQDTSGVFGNTIYF.

The chain carries TRBV11-2 and TRBJ2-1; D may match TRBD1 or TRBD2 (6 bases each). This CDR3 region has 14 residues. Germline V lookup: CDR1 SGHAT, CDR2 FQNNGV. V lost 1 base and J lost 7, with 11 bases in between. The CDR3 protein is CASSLGGGWNEQFF. DNA of the CDR3: TGTGCCAGCAGCTTAGGAGGGGGGTGGAATGAGCAGTTCTTC.

The rearrangement uses TRBV27 and TRBJ1-4, with D possibly being TRBD1 (5 bases). The CDR3 has 13 amino acids. Trimming removed 3 bases from V and 7 bases from J, with 9 bases in between. Germline V CDR1 and CDR2: MNHEY, SMNVEV (reference sequence). As DNA, the CDR3 is TGTGCCAGCAGTTTCGGGGGTTCTGAAAAACTGTTTTTT. Protein product: CASSFGGSEKLFF.

J is TRBJ1-2 and V is TRBV5-6; D not certain. V was cut by 0 bases and J by 2 bases, with 5 bases left in between. This CDR3 is built from 13 residues. Germline V gene sequence: CDR1 SGHDT, CDR2 YYEEEE. CDR3 sequence reads: CASSLVQNYGYTF. The CDR3 DNA reads TGTGCCAGCAGCTTGGTACAGAACTATGGCTACACCTTC.

The chain combines TRBV7-2 with TRBJ2-3, with 8 bases matching TRBD2. The CDR3 is made up of 15 amino acids. Germline V gives CDR1 SGHTA, CDR2 FQGNSA. V lost 0 bases, J lost 1 base, and 0 bases stayed unmatched. The CDR3 reads CASSLARGGTDTQYF. The CDR3 DNA sequence: TGTGCCAGCAGCTTAGCGCGGGGGGGCACAGATACGCAGTATTTT.

The rearrangement joins TRBV6-5 to TRBJ2-7; D might be TRBD2 (5 bases). The germline CDR1 and CDR2 sequences are MNHEY and SVGAGI. The CDR3 extends over 16 amino acids. Trimming removed 3 bases at V and 0 bases at J, with 15 bases between. In nucleotides, the CDR3 is TGTGCCAGCAGTTATAGCCCCGCGGGCGGCTCCTACGAGCAGTACTTC. Amino acids: CASSYSPAGGSYEQYF.

The rearrangement joins TRBV10-3 to TRBJ2-5; 8 bases are a match to TRBD1. The V and J ends lost 0 bases and 6 bases, in that order; junction bases with no gene match: 6. The length of the CDR3 is 15 residues. Germline CDR1 reads ENHRY; CDR2 reads SYGVKD. CDR3 nucleotides: TGTGCCATCAGTGAGTCGATGGACAGGGAACAGACCCAGTACTTC. Its protein product is CAISESMDREQTQYF.

J is TRBJ2-7 and V is TRBV6-1; D ambiguous. V shed 2 bases and J shed 3 bases, with 5 bases lying between them. The CDR3 has 12 residues. In germline, CDR1 is MNHNS, CDR2 SASEGT. The CDR3 here is CASSEYSYEQYF. DNA of the CDR3: TGTGCCAGCAGTGAATATAGCTACGAGCAGTACTTC.

The chain uses TRBV27 and TRBJ2-1; D unclear. Per germline, CDR1 MNHEY and CDR2 SMNVEV (reference sequence). This CDR3 is 12 amino acids long. V lost 5 bases, J lost 3 bases, and 5 bases lay in between. CDR3 bases: TGTGCCAGCAGTCCTGACTACAATGAGCAGTTCTTC. Residues: CASSPDYNEQFF.

This clone came up a few times. This chain joins TRBV5-1 and TRBJ2-3, with 7 positions matching TRBD2. Germline values: CDR1 SGHRS, CDR2 YFSETQ. CDR3 length: 18 amino acids. With 3 bases clipped from V and 0 bases from J, the junction kept 13 bases outside the gene matches. CDR3 bases: TGCGCCAGCAGCTACTCCGCGGGGGAACCGACTAGCACAGATACGCAGTATTTT. Protein product: CASSYSAGEPTSTDTQYF.